This TCR beta chain came from a study of cytomegalovirus exposure and HLA in healthy donors. About this clone itself: Its cognate antigen is unknown.

The J segment lost 2 bases and the V segment lost 6 bases, leaving 8 bases of the junction unmatched. CDR3 length: 15 residues. Germline assignment: CDR1 MNHNY and CDR2 SVGAGI (reference sequence). Broader study findings: TCR beta V- and J-gene trimming was later associated with a missense DCLRE1C variant.

A multiplex PCR was run with 60 Vbeta primers and 13 Jbeta primers. Sequenced by immunoSEQ multiplex PCR; TCRdb stores in-frame clones only, minus some. The sample carries tens of thousands of clones, about 8% recorded once. This TCR derives from a man in his fifties or sixties in good health and CMV-seronegative. The specimen was PBMCs. The chain has TRBV6-6 and TRBJ2-3; 7 nucleotides agree with TRBD1. The CDR3 DNA follows: TGTGCCAGCAGATCCAGACAGGGAGCCACAGATACGCAGTATTTT. It specifies CASRSRQGATDTQYF.